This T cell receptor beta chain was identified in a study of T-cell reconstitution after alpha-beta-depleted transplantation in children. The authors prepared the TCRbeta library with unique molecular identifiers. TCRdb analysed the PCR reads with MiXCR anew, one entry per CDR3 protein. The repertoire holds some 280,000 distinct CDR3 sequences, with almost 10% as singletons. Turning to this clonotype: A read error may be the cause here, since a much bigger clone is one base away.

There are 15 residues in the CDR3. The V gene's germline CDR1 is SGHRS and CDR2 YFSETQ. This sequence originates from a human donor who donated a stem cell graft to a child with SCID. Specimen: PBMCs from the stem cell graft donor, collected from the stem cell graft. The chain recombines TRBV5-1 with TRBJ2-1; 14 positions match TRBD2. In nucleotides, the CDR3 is TGCGCCAGCAGCCTCGGACTAGCGGGGGGAAATGATCAGTTCTTC. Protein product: CASSLGLAGGNDQFF.